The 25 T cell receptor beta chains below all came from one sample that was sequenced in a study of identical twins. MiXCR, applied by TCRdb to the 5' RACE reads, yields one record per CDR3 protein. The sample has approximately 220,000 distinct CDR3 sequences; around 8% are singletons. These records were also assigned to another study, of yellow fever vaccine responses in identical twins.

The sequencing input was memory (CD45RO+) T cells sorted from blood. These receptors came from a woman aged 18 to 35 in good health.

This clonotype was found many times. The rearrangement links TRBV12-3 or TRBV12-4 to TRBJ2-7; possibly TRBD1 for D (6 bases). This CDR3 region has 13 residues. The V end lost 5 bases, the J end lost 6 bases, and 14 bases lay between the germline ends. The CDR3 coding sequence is TGTGCCAGCAGTCCATGGGACACGGCCGAGCAGTACTTC. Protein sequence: CASSPWDTAEQYF.

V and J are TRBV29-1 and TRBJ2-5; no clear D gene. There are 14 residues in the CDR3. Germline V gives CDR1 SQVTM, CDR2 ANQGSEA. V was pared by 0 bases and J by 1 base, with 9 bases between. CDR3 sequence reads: CSVEDKAVQETQYF. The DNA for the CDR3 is TGCAGCGTTGAAGATAAGGCAGTCCAAGAGACCCAGTACTTC.

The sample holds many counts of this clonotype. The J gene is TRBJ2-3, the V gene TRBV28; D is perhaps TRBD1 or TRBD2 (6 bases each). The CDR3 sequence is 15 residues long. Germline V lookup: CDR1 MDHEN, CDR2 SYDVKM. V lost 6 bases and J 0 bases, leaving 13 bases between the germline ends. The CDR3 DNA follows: TGTGCCAGCAGGGAGGGGGACCATAGCACAGATACGCAGTATTTT. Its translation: CASREGDHSTDTQYF.

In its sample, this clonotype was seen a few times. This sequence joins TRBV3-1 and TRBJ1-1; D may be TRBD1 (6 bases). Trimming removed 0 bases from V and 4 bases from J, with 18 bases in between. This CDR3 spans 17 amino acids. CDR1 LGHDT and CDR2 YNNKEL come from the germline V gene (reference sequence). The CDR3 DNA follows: TGTGCCAGCAGCCAAGAGCGAAGTCGTCGGGGGCTCACTGAAGCTTTCTTT. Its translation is CASSQERSRRGLTEAFF.

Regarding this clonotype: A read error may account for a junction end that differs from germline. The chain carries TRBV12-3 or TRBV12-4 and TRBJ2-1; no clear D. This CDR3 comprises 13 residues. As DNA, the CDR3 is TGTGCCTGCAGTTTAAAAGGCAGCAATGAGCAGTTCTTC. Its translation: CACSLKGSNEQFF.

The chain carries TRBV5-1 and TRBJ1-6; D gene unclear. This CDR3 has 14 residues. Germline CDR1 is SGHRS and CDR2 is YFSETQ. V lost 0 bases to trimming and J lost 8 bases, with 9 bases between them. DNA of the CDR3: TGCGCCAGCAGCTTGGACGGGGTGGATTCACCCCTCCACTTT. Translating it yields CASSLDGVDSPLHF.

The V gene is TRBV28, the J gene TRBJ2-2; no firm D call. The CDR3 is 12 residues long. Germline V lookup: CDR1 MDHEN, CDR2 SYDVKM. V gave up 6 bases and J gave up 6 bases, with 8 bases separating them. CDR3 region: CASRQLPGELFF. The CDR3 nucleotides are TGTGCCAGCAGGCAGTTGCCCGGGGAGCTGTTTTTT.

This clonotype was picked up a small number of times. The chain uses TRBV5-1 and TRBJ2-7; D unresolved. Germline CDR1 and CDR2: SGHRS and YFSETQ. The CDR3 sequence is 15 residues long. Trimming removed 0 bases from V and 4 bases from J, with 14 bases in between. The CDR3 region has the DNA TGCGCCAGCAGCTTGGACTCCCAGAACGCGTACGAGCAGTACTTC. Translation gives CASSLDSQNAYEQYF.

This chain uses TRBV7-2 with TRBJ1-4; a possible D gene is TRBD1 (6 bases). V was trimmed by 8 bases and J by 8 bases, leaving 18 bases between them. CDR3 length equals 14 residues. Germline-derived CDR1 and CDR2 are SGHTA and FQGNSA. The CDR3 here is CASRITGYHEKLFF. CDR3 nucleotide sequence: TGTGCCAGCCGAATCACAGGGTACCACGAAAAACTGTTTTTT. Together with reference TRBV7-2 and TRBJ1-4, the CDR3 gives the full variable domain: GAGVSQSPSNKVTEKGKDVELRCDPISGHTALYWYRQSLGQGLEFLIYFQGNSAPDKSGLPSDRFSAERTGGSVSTLTIQRTQQEDSAVYLCASRITGYHEKLFFGSGTQLSVL.

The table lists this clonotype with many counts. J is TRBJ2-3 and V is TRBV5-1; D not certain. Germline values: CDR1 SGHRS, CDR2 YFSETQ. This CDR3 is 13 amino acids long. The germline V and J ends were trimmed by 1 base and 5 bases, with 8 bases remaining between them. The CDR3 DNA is TGCGCCAGCAGCTTGTCTCTAGAAGATACGCAGTATTTT. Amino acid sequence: CASSLSLEDTQYF.

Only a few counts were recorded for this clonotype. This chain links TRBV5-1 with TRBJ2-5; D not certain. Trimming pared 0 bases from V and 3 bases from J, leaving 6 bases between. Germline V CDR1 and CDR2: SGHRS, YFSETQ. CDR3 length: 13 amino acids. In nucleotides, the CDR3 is TGCGCCAGCAGCTTGGAGGTCAAAGAGACCCAGTACTTC. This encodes CASSLEVKETQYF.

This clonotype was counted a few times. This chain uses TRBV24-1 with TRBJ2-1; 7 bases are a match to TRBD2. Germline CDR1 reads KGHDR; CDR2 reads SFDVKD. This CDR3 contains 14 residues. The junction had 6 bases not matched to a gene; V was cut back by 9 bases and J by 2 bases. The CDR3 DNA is TGTGCCACCGAAAGACGGGGGGCCTACAATGAGCAGTTCTTC. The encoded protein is CATERRGAYNEQFF.

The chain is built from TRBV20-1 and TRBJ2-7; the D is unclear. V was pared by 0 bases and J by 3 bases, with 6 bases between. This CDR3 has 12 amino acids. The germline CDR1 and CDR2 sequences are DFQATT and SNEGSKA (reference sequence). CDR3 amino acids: CSARDGYYEQYF. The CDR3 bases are TGCAGTGCTAGAGATGGATACTACGAGCAGTACTTC.

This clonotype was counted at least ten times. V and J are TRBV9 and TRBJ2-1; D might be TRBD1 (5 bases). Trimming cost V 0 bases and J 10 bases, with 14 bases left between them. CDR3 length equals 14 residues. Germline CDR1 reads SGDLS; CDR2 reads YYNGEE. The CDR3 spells CASSVGPGSGEQFF. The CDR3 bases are TGTGCCAGCAGCGTAGGTCCAGGGTCAGGGGAGCAGTTCTTC.

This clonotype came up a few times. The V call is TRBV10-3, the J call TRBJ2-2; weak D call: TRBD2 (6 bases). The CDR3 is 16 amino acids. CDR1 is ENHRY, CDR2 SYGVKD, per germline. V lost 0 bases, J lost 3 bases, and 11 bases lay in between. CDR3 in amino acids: CAISESGGGDTGELFF. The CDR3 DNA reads TGTGCCATCAGTGAGTCCGGGGGTGGCGACACCGGGGAGCTGTTTTTT.

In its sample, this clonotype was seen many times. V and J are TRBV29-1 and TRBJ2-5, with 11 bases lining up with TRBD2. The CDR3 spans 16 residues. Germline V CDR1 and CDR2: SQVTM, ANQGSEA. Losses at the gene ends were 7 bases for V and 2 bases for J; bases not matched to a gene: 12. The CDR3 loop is CSAPSPASGRQETQYF. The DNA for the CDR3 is TGCAGCGCCCCCAGTCCCGCTAGCGGGAGGCAAGAGACCCAGTACTTC.

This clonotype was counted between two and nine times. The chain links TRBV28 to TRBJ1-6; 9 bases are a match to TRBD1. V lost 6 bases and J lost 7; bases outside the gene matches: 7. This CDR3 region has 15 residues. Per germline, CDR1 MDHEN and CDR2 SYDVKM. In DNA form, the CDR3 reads TGTGCCAGCAGCCGAGACAGGGGGAACAATTCACCCCTCCACTTT. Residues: CASSRDRGNNSPLHF.

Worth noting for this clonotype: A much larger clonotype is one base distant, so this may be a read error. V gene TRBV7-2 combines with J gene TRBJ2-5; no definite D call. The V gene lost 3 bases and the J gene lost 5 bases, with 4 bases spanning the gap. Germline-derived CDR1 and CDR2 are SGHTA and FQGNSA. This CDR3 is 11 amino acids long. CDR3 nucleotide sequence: TGTGCCAGCAGCTTTGCGGAGACCCAGTACTTC. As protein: CASSFAETQYF. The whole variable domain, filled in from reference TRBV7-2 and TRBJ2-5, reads GAGVSQSPSNKVTEKGKDVELRCDPISGHTALYWYRQSLGQGLEFLIYFQGNSAPDKSGLPSDRFSAERTGGSVSTLTIQRTQQEDSAVYLCASSFAETQYFGPGTRLLVL.

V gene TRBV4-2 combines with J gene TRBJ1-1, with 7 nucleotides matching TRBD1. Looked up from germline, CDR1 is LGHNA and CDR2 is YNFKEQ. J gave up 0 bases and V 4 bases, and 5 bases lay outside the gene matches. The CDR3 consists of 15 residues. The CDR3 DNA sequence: TGTGCCAGCAGCCGATCGGGACAGTTGAACACTGAAGCTTTCTTT. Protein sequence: CASSRSGQLNTEAFF.

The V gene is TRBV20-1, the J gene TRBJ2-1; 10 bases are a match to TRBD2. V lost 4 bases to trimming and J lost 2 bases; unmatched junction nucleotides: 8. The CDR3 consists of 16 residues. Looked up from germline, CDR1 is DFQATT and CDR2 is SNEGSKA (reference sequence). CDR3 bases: TGCAGTGCTACGTCCGGGACTAGCGTAGCCTACAATGAGCAGTTCTTC. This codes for CSATSGTSVAYNEQFF.

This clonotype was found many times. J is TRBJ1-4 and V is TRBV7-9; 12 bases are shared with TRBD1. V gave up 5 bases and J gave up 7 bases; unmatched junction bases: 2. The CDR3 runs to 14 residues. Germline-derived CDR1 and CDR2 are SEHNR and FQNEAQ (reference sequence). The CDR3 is CASSGTGGGEKLFF. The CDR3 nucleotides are TGTGCCAGCAGCGGGACAGGGGGCGGTGAAAAACTGTTTTTT. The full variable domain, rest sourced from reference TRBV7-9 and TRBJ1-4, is DTGVSQNPRHKITKRGQNVTFRCDPISEHNRLYWYRQTLGQGPEFLTYFQNEAQLEKSRLLSDRFSAERPKGSFSTLEIQRTEQGDSAMYLCASSGTGGGEKLFFGSGTQLSVL.

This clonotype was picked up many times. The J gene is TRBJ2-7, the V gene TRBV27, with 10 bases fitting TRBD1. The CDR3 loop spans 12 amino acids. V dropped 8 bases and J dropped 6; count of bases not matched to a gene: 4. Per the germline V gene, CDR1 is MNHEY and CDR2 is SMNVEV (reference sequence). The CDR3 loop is CASGDRGGEQYF. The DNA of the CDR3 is TGTGCCAGCGGGGACAGGGGCGGCGAGCAGTACTTC.

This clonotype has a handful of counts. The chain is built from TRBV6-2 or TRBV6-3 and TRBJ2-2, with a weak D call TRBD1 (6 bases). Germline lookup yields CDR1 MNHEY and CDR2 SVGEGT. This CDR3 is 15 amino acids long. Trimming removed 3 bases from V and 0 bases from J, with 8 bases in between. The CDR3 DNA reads TGTGCCAGCAGTTATAGGGGGACGAACACCGGGGAGCTGTTTTTT. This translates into CASSYRGTNTGELFF.

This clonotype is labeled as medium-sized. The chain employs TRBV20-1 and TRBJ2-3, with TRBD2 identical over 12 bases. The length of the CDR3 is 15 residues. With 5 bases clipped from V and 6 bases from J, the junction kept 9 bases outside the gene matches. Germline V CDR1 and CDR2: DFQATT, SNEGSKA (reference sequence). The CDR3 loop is CSAGLGLAGRDTQYF. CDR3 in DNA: TGCAGTGCTGGTCTCGGACTAGCGGGAAGGGATACGCAGTATTTT.

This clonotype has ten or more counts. The CDR3 loop reads CASSIRQGYEQYF. The CDR3 bases are TGTGCCAGTAGTATACGACAGGGCTACGAGCAGTACTTC. This chain links TRBV19 with TRBJ2-7; 7 bases line up with TRBD1. Germline CDR1 LNHDA, CDR2 SQIVND (reference sequence). The CDR3 is made up of 13 amino acids. V dropped 2 bases and J dropped 3; count of bases not matched to a gene: 1.